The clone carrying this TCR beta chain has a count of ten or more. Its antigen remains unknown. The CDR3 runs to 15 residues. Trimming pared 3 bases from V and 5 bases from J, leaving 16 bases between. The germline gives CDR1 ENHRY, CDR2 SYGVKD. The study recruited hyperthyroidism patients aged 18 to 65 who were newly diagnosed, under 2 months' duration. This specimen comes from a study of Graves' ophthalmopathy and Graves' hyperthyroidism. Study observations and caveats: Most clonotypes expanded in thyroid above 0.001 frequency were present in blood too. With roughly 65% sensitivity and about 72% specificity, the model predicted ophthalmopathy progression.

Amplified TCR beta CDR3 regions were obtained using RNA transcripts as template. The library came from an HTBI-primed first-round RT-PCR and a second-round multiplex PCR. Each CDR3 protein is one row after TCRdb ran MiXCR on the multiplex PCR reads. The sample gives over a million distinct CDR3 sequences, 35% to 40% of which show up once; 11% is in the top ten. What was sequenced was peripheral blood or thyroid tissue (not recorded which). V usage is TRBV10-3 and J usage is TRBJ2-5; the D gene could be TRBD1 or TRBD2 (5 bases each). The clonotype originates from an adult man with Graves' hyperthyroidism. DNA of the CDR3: TGTGCCATCAGTGACAGGGCGATGGGCGGGGAGACCCAGTACTTC. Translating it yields CAISDRAMGGETQYF.